These 8 T cell receptor beta chains originate from one sample sequenced in a study of blood T cell repertoires in COVID-19. This table comes from immunoSEQ multiplex PCR, and its TCRdb copy is limited to in-frame clones, with some not included. The sample carries about 330,000 clones, around 89% recorded once. The material sequenced was peripheral blood. Every receptor here comes from a woman aged 50 to 60 with active or convalescent COVID-19.

The table lists this clone with a few counts. The rearrangement links TRBV5-1 to TRBJ1-4; no clear D. Per germline, CDR1 SGHRS and CDR2 YFSETQ. The germline V and J ends were trimmed by 4 bases and 2 bases, with 12 bases remaining between them. The CDR3 runs 15 residues. The CDR3 nucleotides are TGCGCCAGCAGCAGCCGACGAGGGACTAATGAAAAACTGTTTTTT. Protein sequence: CASSSRRGTNEKLFF.

This clone is a singleton in its sample. The gene calls are TRBV7-3 and TRBJ1-1; the D gene is possibly TRBD1 (5 bases). CDR1 is SGHTA, CDR2 FQGTGA, per germline. The CDR3 covers 13 residues. The germline V and J ends were trimmed by 1 base and 3 bases, with 6 bases remaining between them. CDR3 in DNA: TGTGCCAGCAGCTTAAGGGGGGACACTGAAGCTTTCTTT. It encodes CASSLRGDTEAFF.

The CDR3 spells CASSLGINQPQHF. CDR3 nucleotides: TGTGCCAGCAGCTTGGGCATCAATCAGCCCCAGCATTTT. This rearrangement joins TRBV13 to TRBJ1-5; the D is unclear. The germline gives CDR1 PRHDT, CDR2 FYEKMQ (reference sequence). The CDR3 consists of 13 residues. Trimming removed 3 bases from V and 3 bases from J, with 6 bases in between.

This chain uses TRBV5-3 with TRBJ1-2, with 9 bases lining up with TRBD1. TRBV5-3 is an ORF; its function is uncertain. The CDR3 spans 16 residues. V was pared by 1 base and J by 5 bases, with 9 bases of the junction left unmatched. The CDR3 loop is CARSLLDRGQRYGYTF. DNA of the CDR3: TGTGCCAGAAGCTTGCTGGACAGGGGTCAACGGTATGGCTACACCTTC.

The CDR3 loop reads CASRYGLGGETQYF. CDR3 coding DNA: TGTGCCAGCAGATACGGACTAGGTGGAGAGACCCAGTACTTC. The chain uses TRBV6-5 and TRBJ2-5; the match to TRBD2 covers 7 bases. Germline V gene lookup returns CDR1 MNHEY and CDR2 SVGAGI. Trimming at V came to 6 bases and at J to 4 bases, leaving 8 bases not matched to a gene. The CDR3 consists of 14 residues.

The gene calls are TRBV7-9 and TRBJ2-7, with 9 bases identical to TRBD2. The CDR3 consists of 14 residues. CDR1 and CDR2 (germline): SEHNR, FQNEAQ (reference sequence). The V and J ends lost 3 bases and 5 bases, in that order; junction bases with no gene match: 5. DNA for the CDR3: TGTGCCAGCAGCTTGGCTAGCGGGAACAACGAGCAGTACTTC. Translated: CASSLASGNNEQYF.

This sequence joins TRBV3-1 (or the pseudogene TRBV3-2) and TRBJ2-5; D possibly corresponds to TRBD2 (6 bases). The CDR3 extends over 14 amino acids. Trimming left V 0 bases short and J 9 bases short, with 14 bases between. Looked up from germline, CDR1 is LGHDT and CDR2 is YNNKEL (reference sequence). The DNA for the CDR3 is TGTGCCAGCAGCCAAGATGGCGGGATTGGGGCCCAGTACTTC. Translation: CASSQDGGIGAQYF.

The rearrangement joins TRBV21-1 to TRBJ1-5; the listed D gene, TRBD1, was not tested against the DNA. TRBV21-1 is shown as a pseudogene. The CDR3 has 16 residues. The CDR3 sequence is CASSKEDRERNQPQHF. The CDR3 DNA follows: TGTGCCAGCAGCAAAGAGGACAGGGAGAGGAATCAGCCCCAGCATTTT.